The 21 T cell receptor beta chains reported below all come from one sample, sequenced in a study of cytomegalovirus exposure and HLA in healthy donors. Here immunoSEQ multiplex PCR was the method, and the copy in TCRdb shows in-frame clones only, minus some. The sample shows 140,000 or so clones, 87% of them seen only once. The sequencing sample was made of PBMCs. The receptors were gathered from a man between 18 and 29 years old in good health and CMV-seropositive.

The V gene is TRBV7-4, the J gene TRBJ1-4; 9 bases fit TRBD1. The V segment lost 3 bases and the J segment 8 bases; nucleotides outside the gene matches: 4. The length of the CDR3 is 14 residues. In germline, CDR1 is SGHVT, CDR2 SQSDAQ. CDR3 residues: CASSLGQGQEKLFF. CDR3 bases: TGTGCCAGCAGCTTGGGACAGGGCCAGGAAAAACTGTTTTTT.

The DNA for the CDR3 is TGTGCCTGGAGTGCGACGTCGGGACTACCCTCCTACGAGCAGTACTTC. Translation gives CAWSATSGLPSYEQYF. This chain joins TRBV30 and TRBJ2-7; 7 bases line up with TRBD2. The CDR3 is made up of 16 amino acids. The germline CDR1 and CDR2 sequences are GTSNPN and SVGIG (reference sequence). The V segment lost 1 base and the J segment 0 bases; nucleotides outside the gene matches: 9. Looking up the rest from reference TRBV30 and TRBJ2-7 gives the full variable domain: SQTIHQWPATLVQPVGSPLSLECTVEGTSNPNLYWYRQAAGRGLQLLFYSVGIGQISSEVPQNLSASRPQDRQFILSSKKLLLSDSGFYLCAWSATSGLPSYEQYFGPGTRLTVT.

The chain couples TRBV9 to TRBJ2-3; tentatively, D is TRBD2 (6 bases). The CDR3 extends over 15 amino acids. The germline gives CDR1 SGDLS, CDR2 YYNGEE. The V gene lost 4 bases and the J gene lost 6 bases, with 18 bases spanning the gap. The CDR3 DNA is TGTGCCAGCAGCCCCGGGGAGGCATTCTTTGATACGCAGTATTTT. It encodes CASSPGEAFFDTQYF.

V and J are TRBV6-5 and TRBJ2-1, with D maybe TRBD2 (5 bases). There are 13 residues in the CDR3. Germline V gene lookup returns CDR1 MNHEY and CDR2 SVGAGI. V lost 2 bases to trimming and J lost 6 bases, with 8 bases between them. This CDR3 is CASSYKGGNEQFF. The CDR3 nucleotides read TGTGCCAGCAGTTACAAAGGAGGCAATGAGCAGTTCTTC.

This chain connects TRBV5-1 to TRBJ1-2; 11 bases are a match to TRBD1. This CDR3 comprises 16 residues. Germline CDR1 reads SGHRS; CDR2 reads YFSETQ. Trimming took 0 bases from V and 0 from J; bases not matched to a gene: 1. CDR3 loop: CASSLGTGGTNYGYTF. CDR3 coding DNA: TGCGCCAGCAGCTTGGGGACAGGGGGCACTAACTATGGCTACACCTTC.

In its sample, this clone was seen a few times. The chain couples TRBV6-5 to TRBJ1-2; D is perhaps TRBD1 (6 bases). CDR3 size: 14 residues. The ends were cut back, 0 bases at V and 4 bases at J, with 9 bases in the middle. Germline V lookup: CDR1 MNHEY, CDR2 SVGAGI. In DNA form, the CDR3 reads TGTGCCAGCAGTTACTCTGACAGGATCTATGGCTACACCTTC. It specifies CASSYSDRIYGYTF.

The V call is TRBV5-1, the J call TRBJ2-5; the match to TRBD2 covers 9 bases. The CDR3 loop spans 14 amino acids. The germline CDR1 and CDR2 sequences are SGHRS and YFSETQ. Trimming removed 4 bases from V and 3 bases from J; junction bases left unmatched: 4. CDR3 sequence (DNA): TGCGCCAGCAGCGCCGTAGCGGGAGAAGAGACCCAGTACTTC. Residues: CASSAVAGEETQYF.

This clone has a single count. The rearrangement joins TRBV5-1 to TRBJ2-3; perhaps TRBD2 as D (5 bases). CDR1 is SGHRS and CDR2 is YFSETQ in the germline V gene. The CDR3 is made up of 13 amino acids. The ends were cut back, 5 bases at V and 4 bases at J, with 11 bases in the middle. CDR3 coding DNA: TGCGCCAGCAGTGAGAGGGCCCCAGATACGCAGTATTTT. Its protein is CASSERAPDTQYF. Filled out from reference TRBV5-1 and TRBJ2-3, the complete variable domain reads KAGVTQTPRYLIKTRGQQVTLSCSPISGHRSVSWYQQTPGQGLQFLFEYFSETQRNKGNFPGRFSGRQFSNSRSEMNVSTLELGDSALYLCASSERAPDTQYFGPGTRLTVL.

The CDR3 nucleotides read TGTGCCAGCGCGGCCAATGAGCAGTTCTTC. It yields the protein CASAANEQFF. The chain joins TRBV7-9 to TRBJ2-1; D call uncertain. Trimming took off 8 bases at V and 6 bases at J, with 5 bases between the two ends. The CDR3 extends over 10 amino acids. CDR1 SEHNR and CDR2 FQNEAQ come from the germline V gene (reference sequence).

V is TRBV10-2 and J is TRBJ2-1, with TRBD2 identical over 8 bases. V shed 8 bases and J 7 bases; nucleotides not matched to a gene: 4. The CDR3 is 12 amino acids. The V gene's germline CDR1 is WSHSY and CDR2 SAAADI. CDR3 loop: CASSGTRNEQFF. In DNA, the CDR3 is TGCGCCAGCTCCGGGACTAGGAATGAGCAGTTCTTC.

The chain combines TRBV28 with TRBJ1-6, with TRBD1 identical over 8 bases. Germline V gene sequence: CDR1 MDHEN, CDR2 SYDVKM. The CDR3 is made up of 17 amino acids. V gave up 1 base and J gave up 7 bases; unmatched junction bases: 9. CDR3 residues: CASSLYGTGHQNSPLHF. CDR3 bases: TGTGCCAGCAGTTTATACGGGACAGGACATCAAAATTCACCCCTCCACTTT.

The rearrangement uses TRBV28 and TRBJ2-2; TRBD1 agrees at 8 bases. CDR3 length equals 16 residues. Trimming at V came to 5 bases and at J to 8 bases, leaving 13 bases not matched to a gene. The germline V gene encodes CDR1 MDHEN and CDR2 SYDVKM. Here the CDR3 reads CASSIPGQAPIGELFF. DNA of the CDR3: TGTGCCAGCAGTATACCGGGACAGGCCCCGATAGGGGAGCTGTTTTTT.

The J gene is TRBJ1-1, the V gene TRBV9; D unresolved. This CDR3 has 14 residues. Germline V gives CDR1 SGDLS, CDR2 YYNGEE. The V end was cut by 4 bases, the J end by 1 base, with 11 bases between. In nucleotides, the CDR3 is TGTGCCAGCAGCCCGATGACGGGGAACACTGAAGCTTTCTTT. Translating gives CASSPMTGNTEAFF.

The CDR3 DNA is TGTGCCAGCAGTCCCGGAGCGATAAACACCGGGGAGCTGTTTTTT. Translating gives CASSPGAINTGELFF. J is TRBJ2-2 and V is TRBV2; D is ambiguous. The CDR3 length is 15 residues. Germline V gene sequence: CDR1 SNHLY, CDR2 FYNNEI. Trimming took off 5 bases at V and 2 bases at J, with 12 bases between the two ends.

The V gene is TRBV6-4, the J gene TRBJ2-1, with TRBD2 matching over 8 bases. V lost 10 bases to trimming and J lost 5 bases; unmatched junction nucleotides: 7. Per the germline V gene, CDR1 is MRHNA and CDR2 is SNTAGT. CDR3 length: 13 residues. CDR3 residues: CATSGGPNNEQFF. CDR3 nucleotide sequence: TGTGCCACGAGCGGGGGACCTAACAATGAGCAGTTCTTC.

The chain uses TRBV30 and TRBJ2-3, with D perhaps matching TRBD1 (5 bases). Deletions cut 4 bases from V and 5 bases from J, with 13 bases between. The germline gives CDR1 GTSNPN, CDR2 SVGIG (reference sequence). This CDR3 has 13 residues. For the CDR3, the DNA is TGTGCCTGGATTAGGTCAGGGCTAGATACGCAGTATTTT. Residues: CAWIRSGLDTQYF. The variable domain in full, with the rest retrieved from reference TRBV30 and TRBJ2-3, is SQTIHQWPATLVQPVGSPLSLECTVEGTSNPNLYWYRQAAGRGLQLLFYSVGIGQISSEVPQNLSASRPQDRQFILSSKKLLLSDSGFYLCAWIRSGLDTQYFGPGTRLTVL.

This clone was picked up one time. Here the CDR3 DNA reads TGTGCCAGCTCACCCGGGACTAGCGGGAGGCTGGACCAGTACTTC. Protein: CASSPGTSGRLDQYF. This chain joins TRBV18 and TRBJ2-5; 15 nucleotides agree with TRBD2. The CDR3 length is 15 residues. Trimming at V came to 3 bases and at J to 10 bases, leaving 6 bases not matched to a gene. Germline CDR1 reads KGHSH; CDR2 reads LQKENI.

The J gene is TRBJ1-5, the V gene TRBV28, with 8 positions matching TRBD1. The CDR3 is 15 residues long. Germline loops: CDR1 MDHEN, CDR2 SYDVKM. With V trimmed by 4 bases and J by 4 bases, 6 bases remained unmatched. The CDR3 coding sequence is TGTGCCAGCAGTTCCGACAGGGGAGCTAATCAGCCCCAGCATTTT. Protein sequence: CASSSDRGANQPQHF.

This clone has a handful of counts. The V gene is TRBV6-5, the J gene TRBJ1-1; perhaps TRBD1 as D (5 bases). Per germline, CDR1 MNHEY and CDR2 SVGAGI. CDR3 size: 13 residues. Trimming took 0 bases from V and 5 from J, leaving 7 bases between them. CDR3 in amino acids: CASSYSGGTEAFF. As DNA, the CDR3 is TGTGCCAGCAGTTACTCGGGGGGGACTGAAGCTTTCTTT.

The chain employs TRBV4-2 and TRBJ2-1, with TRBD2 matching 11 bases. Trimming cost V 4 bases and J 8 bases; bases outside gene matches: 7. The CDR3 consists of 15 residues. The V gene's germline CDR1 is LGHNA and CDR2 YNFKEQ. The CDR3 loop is CASSPLAGGIDEQFF. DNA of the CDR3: TGTGCCAGCAGCCCGCTAGCGGGGGGTATCGATGAGCAGTTCTTC.

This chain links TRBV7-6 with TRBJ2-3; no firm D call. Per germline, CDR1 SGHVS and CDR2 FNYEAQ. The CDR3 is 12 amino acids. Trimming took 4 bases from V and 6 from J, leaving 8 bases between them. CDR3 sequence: CASSSVADTQYF. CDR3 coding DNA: TGTGCCAGCAGCTCGGTTGCGGATACGCAGTATTTT.